What follows are 31 T cell receptor beta chains derived from one specimen sequenced in a study of early T cells in non-severe SARS-CoV-2 infection. Via MiXCR, TCRdb re-called the 5' RACE reads, giving one row per CDR3 protein. The sample has about 19,000 distinct CDR3 sequences, 4.5% to 6.5% seen once; the top ten hold roughly 6.1%. The sequenced sample consisted of whole blood. These receptors originate from an adult who was a healthcare worker with PCR-confirmed SARS-CoV-2 infection or an uninfected control (not recorded which).

This clonotype came up many times. This chain links TRBV7-2 with TRBJ2-2; 7 bases are shared with TRBD2. CDR1 and CDR2 (germline): SGHTA, FQGNSA. The trim removed 4 bases at V and 0 bases at J, leaving 5 bases unmatched. This CDR3 region has 16 residues. The CDR3 DNA reads as TGTGCCAGCAGCTGGATACTAGCGCCGAACACCGGGGAGCTGTTTTTT. This gives the protein CASSWILAPNTGELFF.

V usage is TRBV9 and J usage is TRBJ2-3; the D is unclear. Germline loops: CDR1 SGDLS, CDR2 YYNGEE. The V end was cut by 3 bases, the J end by 7 bases, with 12 bases between. CDR3 length: 13 residues. The CDR3 DNA is TGTGCCAGCAGCGGTCCGCAAGGAAATACGCAGTATTTT. It is translated as CASSGPQGNTQYF.

This clonotype qualifies as medium-sized (0.01 to 0.1%). This chain connects TRBV20-1 to TRBJ2-7; TRBD2 agrees at 11 bases. V lost 2 bases and J lost 5; bases outside the gene matches: 14. Germline-derived CDR1 and CDR2 are DFQATT and SNEGSKA (reference sequence). This CDR3 is built from 17 residues. This CDR3 reads CSARRQGGLTSGNEQYF. CDR3 DNA sequence: TGCAGTGCTAGACGACAGGGGGGCCTGACTAGCGGGAACGAGCAGTACTTC.

The CDR3 here is CSAAQISSYNSPLHF. CDR3 nucleotides: TGCAGTGCTGCACAGATTAGCTCCTATAATTCACCCCTCCACTTT. The chain employs TRBV20-1 and TRBJ1-6; D not resolved. Germline CDR1 DFQATT, CDR2 SNEGSKA (reference sequence). The CDR3 is 15 amino acids. V lost 5 bases to trimming and J lost 0 bases, with 11 bases between them.

This clonotype has at least ten counts. The chain carries TRBV5-1 and TRBJ2-1; tentative D call: TRBD2 (6 bases). This CDR3 spans 15 amino acids. The V gene's germline CDR1 is SGHRS and CDR2 YFSETQ. Trimming removed 7 bases at V and 0 bases at J, with 14 bases between. CDR3 protein: CASSPGLLSYNEQFF. CDR3 DNA sequence: TGCGCCAGCTCTCCGGGACTCCTCTCCTACAATGAGCAGTTCTTC.

This clonotype was seen ten or more times. This chain links TRBV2 with TRBJ2-1, with no clear D. V gave up 2 bases and J gave up 3 bases, with 11 bases separating them. CDR3 size: 15 residues. The germline V gene has CDR1 SNHLY and CDR2 FYNNEI. The CDR3 DNA follows: TGTGCCAGCAGTGAAACTCCCTATGACTACAATGAGCAGTTCTTC. It is translated as CASSETPYDYNEQFF.

This clonotype was seen many times. V usage is TRBV7-9 and J usage is TRBJ2-5, with 11 bases aligning to TRBD2. Germline values: CDR1 SEHNR, CDR2 FQNEAQ (reference sequence). The CDR3 runs to 16 residues. The V segment lost 6 bases and the J segment 0 bases; nucleotides outside the gene matches: 6. The CDR3 sequence is CASSLLAGANQETQYF. Written as DNA, the CDR3 is TGTGCCAGCAGTCTACTAGCGGGGGCGAACCAAGAGACCCAGTACTTC.

Of note for this clonotype: A much larger clone lies a single base off, so this may be a read error. This rearrangement joins TRBV2 to TRBJ2-7, with D unclear. The CDR3 contains 15 residues. The ends were cut back, 8 bases at V and 0 bases at J, with 17 bases in the middle. Germline CDR1 SNHLY, CDR2 FYNNEI. This CDR3 is CASSQVGISSYEQYF. The CDR3 DNA reads as TGTGCCAGCTCCCAGGTGGGAATCAGCTCCTACGAGCAGTACTTC.

This clonotype was seen repeatedly, ten times or more. The rearrangement joins TRBV20-1 to TRBJ2-3; 14 positions agree with TRBD2. Per the germline V gene, CDR1 is DFQATT and CDR2 is SNEGSKA (reference sequence). The V segment lost 6 bases and the J segment 3 bases; nucleotides outside the gene matches: 5. This CDR3 has 15 amino acids. The DNA of the CDR3 is TGCAGTGCGTGGACTAGCGGGAGGAGAACAGATACGCAGTATTTT. This codes for CSAWTSGRRTDTQYF.

Many counts were recorded for this clonotype. The chain recombines TRBV6-5 with TRBJ2-1, with D perhaps assigned TRBD1 or TRBD2 (5 bases each). Germline CDR1 MNHEY, CDR2 SVGAGI. V gave up 6 bases and J gave up 9 bases, with 27 bases separating them. The CDR3 has 17 amino acids. This CDR3 reads CASRGAGGSSKFGEQFF. DNA of the CDR3: TGTGCCAGCAGAGGGGCTGGTGGGAGTAGTAAGTTTGGTGAGCAGTTCTTC.

In this sample, this clonotype turned up a few times. The rearrangement joins TRBV30 to TRBJ2-1, with 13 nucleotides matching TRBD2. Germline assignment: CDR1 GTSNPN and CDR2 SVGIG (reference sequence). CDR3 size: 15 residues. V gave up 0 bases and J gave up 6 bases; unmatched junction bases: 2. The CDR3 DNA reads TGTGCCTGGAGTGTACTAGCGGGAGGGTCCAATGAGCAGTTCTTC. Translating gives CAWSVLAGGSNEQFF.

This clonotype was detected ten times or more. The V gene is TRBV11-2, the J gene TRBJ2-2, with D unclear. Germline loops: CDR1 SGHAT, CDR2 FQNNGV. V was trimmed by 2 bases and J by 1 base, leaving 5 bases between them. This CDR3 spans 14 amino acids. DNA of the CDR3: TGTGCCAGCAGCTTAATCGAGAACACCGGGGAGCTGTTTTTT. Encoded protein: CASSLIENTGELFF.

By share, this clonotype ranks as medium-sized (0.01 to 0.1%). The J gene is TRBJ2-7, the V gene TRBV11-2; 7 bases align to TRBD2. With V trimmed by 6 bases and J by 5 bases, 10 bases remained unmatched. Germline values: CDR1 SGHAT, CDR2 FQNNGV. The CDR3 has 14 amino acids. The CDR3 DNA sequence: TGTGCCAGCAGATCCCTGCGGGGGAACAACGAGCAGTACTTC. Translation: CASRSLRGNNEQYF.

This clonotype was recorded many times. This chain joins TRBV5-1 and TRBJ1-6; unclear D gene. CDR3 length: 14 amino acids. Trimming cost V 3 bases and J 9 bases, with 13 bases left between them. Germline-derived CDR1 and CDR2 are SGHRS and YFSETQ. Here the CDR3 reads CASSSAVGGSPLHF. The CDR3 DNA follows: TGCGCCAGCAGCTCCGCCGTTGGTGGTTCACCCCTCCACTTT.

This sequence joins TRBV30 and TRBJ2-6; D remains unclear. V shed 8 bases and J shed 2 bases, with 10 bases lying between them. CDR3 size: 13 residues. CDR1 and CDR2 from the germline V gene are GTSNPN and SVGIG (reference sequence). CDR3 coding DNA: TGTGCCCGTACTTCCGCTGGGGCCAACGTCCTGACTTTC. It specifies CARTSAGANVLTF.

The chain is built from TRBV4-2 and TRBJ2-1; D is unclear. The V and J ends lost 3 bases and 2 bases respectively, with 14 bases between them. The CDR3 totals 16 residues. Germline CDR1 LGHNA, CDR2 YNFKEQ. CDR3 protein: CASSHLAAAPYNEQFF. In DNA form, the CDR3 reads TGTGCCAGCAGCCATTTGGCCGCCGCGCCCTACAATGAGCAGTTCTTC.

This clonotype is classed as medium-sized (0.01 to 0.1%). The V call is TRBV6-5, the J call TRBJ2-6; unclear D gene. Germline lookup yields CDR1 MNHEY and CDR2 SVGAGI. V was cut by 2 bases and J by 2 bases, with 10 bases left in between. The length of the CDR3 is 16 residues. Here the CDR3 reads CASSYATVTGANVLTF. Written as DNA, the CDR3 is TGTGCCAGCAGTTACGCCACAGTGACTGGGGCCAACGTCCTGACTTTC.

This clonotype was observed many times. The chain recombines TRBV18 with TRBJ1-1; D gene ambiguous. Germline CDR1 is KGHSH and CDR2 is LQKENI. The CDR3 is made up of 18 amino acids. Trimming left V 4 bases short and J 4 bases short, with 25 bases between. The CDR3 here is CASSLLFKSSLAVTEAFF. CDR3 bases: TGTGCCAGCTCACTTTTATTTAAGAGTAGTCTCGCGGTCACTGAAGCTTTCTTT. Together with reference TRBV18 and TRBJ1-1, the CDR3 gives the full variable domain: NAGVMQNPRHLVRRRGQEARLRCSPMKGHSHVYWYRQLPEEGLKFMVYLQKENIIDESGMPKERFSAEFPKEGPSILRIQQVVRGDSAAYFCASSLLFKSSLAVTEAFFGQGTRLTVV.

This clonotype was seen a handful of times. The V and J genes are TRBV6-5 and TRBJ2-7; tentatively, D is TRBD2 (5 bases). CDR1 MNHEY and CDR2 SVGAGI come from the germline V gene. The CDR3 length is 11 residues. With 7 bases removed from V and 5 bases from J, the gap between germline ends came to 9 bases. The CDR3 DNA is TGTGCCAGCACCAACGGGGACGAGCAGTACTTC. As protein: CASTNGDEQYF.

This clonotype was observed many times. The rearrangement uses TRBV18 and TRBJ1-1; D not resolved. This CDR3 has 13 residues. V dropped 3 bases and J dropped 1 base, with 6 bases sitting between them. The germline CDR1 and CDR2 sequences are KGHSH and LQKENI. DNA for the CDR3: TGTGCCAGCTCACCGCAGGAGAACACTGAAGCTTTCTTT. This codes for CASSPQENTEAFF.

This clonotype was detected ten times or more. The rearrangement uses TRBV20-1 and TRBJ2-5; the match to TRBD2 covers 8 bases. The V and J ends lost 3 bases and 3 bases, in that order; junction bases with no gene match: 12. The CDR3 extends over 16 amino acids. The V gene's germline CDR1 is DFQATT and CDR2 SNEGSKA (reference sequence). The CDR3 loop reads CSASSRERELEETQYF. CDR3 nucleotides: TGCAGTGCTAGTTCTCGCGAGCGGGAGTTAGAAGAGACCCAGTACTTC.

This clonotype was seen ten or more times. CDR3 bases: TGTGCCAGCAGTTTTACAGGGGACGAGCAGTACTTC. Protein product: CASSFTGDEQYF. The V and J genes are TRBV7-9 and TRBJ2-7; the match to TRBD1 covers 7 bases. Germline loops: CDR1 SEHNR, CDR2 FQNEAQ (reference sequence). The CDR3 sequence is 12 residues long. With 6 bases clipped from V and 5 bases from J, the junction kept 4 bases outside the gene matches.

This clonotype was observed at least ten times. This chain links TRBV11-2 with TRBJ2-5, with D perhaps matching TRBD2 (6 bases). Germline lookup yields CDR1 SGHAT and CDR2 FQNNGV. Trimming left V 2 bases short and J 1 base short, with 14 bases between. CDR3 size: 16 residues. CDR3 sequence (DNA): TGTGCCAGCAGCTTAAATTCGCGGAGGGGCCAAGAGACCCAGTACTTC. Encoded protein: CASSLNSRRGQETQYF.

The table lists this clonotype with many counts. The J gene is TRBJ2-7, the V gene TRBV28; a weak D match, TRBD2 (5 bases). The CDR3 loop spans 17 amino acids. Trimming shortened V by 1 base and J by 5 bases, and 21 bases separated the two germline ends. Per the germline V gene, CDR1 is MDHEN and CDR2 is SYDVKM. CDR3: CASSLFGDLGKGNEQYF. CDR3 nucleotide sequence: TGTGCCAGCAGTTTATTCGGGGATCTTGGGAAAGGTAACGAGCAGTACTTC.

This clonotype occurred many times. This rearrangement joins TRBV28 to TRBJ1-2, with D perhaps TRBD1 (5 bases). V was trimmed by 5 bases and J by 5 bases, leaving 18 bases between them. CDR1 MDHEN and CDR2 SYDVKM come from the germline V gene. The CDR3 is 15 residues long. CDR3: CASSSRDPRGYGYTF. As DNA, the CDR3 is TGTGCCAGCAGTAGCCGGGACCCAAGAGGTTATGGCTACACCTTC.

The V gene is TRBV29-1, the J gene TRBJ2-1; TRBD2 might be the D (6 bases). This CDR3 is 13 amino acids long. Germline V gene lookup returns CDR1 SQVTM and CDR2 ANQGSEA. Deletions cut 5 bases from V and 3 bases from J, with 11 bases between. CDR3 in amino acids: CSVSPGDYNEQFF. The CDR3 region has the DNA TGCAGCGTTTCCCCGGGAGACTACAATGAGCAGTTCTTC.

This clonotype was counted ten times or more. The genes are TRBV9 and TRBJ1-1; D remains unclear. CDR3 length: 15 amino acids. With 3 bases removed from V and 0 bases from J, the gap between germline ends came to 12 bases. Germline V gives CDR1 SGDLS, CDR2 YYNGEE. For the CDR3, the DNA is TGTGCCAGCAGCGGAGGGAGGAAGATGAACACTGAAGCTTTCTTT. Amino acid sequence: CASSGGRKMNTEAFF.

This clonotype was seen a handful of times. V is TRBV27 and J is TRBJ1-5, with D hard to call. The CDR3 consists of 13 residues. Per the germline V gene, CDR1 is MNHEY and CDR2 is SMNVEV (reference sequence). V was trimmed by 5 bases and J by 0 bases, leaving 5 bases between them. For the CDR3, the DNA is TGTGCCAGCAGTATCAGTAGCAATCAGCCCCAGCATTTT. It codes for CASSISSNQPQHF.

This clonotype counts as medium-sized. The chain has TRBV24-1 and TRBJ2-3; 14 bases map to TRBD2. The CDR3 runs 17 residues. With 3 bases clipped from V and 4 bases from J, the junction kept 5 bases outside the gene matches. Germline CDR1 is KGHDR and CDR2 is SFDVKD. CDR3 in amino acids: CATSDGGTSGRPDTQYF. The CDR3 DNA reads as TGTGCCACCAGTGATGGAGGGACTAGCGGGAGACCAGATACGCAGTATTTT.

This clonotype was seen ten or more times. This chain links TRBV6-2 or TRBV6-3 with TRBJ1-4; D remains unclear. CDR1 and CDR2 from the germline V gene are MNHEY and SVGEGT. CDR3 length: 16 residues. With 5 bases removed from V and 8 bases from J, the gap between germline ends came to 21 bases. The CDR3 loop reads CASSTTTGRRKEKLFF. The CDR3 bases are TGTGCCAGCAGTACTACTACTGGGAGGCGGAAAGAAAAACTGTTTTTT.

The rearrangement links TRBV18 to TRBJ1-1; 7 nucleotides align to TRBD1. V trimming: 6 bases; J trimming: 2 bases; junction bases outside the gene matches: 6. Germline V gene lookup returns CDR1 KGHSH and CDR2 LQKENI. The CDR3 extends over 14 amino acids. The CDR3 here is CASSLDRVNTEAFF. DNA of the CDR3: TGTGCCAGCTCCCTCGACAGGGTCAACACTGAAGCTTTCTTT.